This T cell receptor beta chain comes out of a study of CD8+ T cells in alopecia areata. At the level of the study: Severity of treated patients was scored by affected scalp percentage. Study-wide points: The study also sequences resident alphabeta T cells of normal skin in scalp samples.

RNA was isolated and reverse transcribed to cDNA, the sequencing template. Data came from immunoSEQ multiplex PCR; TCRdb stores just in-frame clones and leaves some out. The sample includes roughly 230,000 clones, roughly two fifths seen only once; the top ten take 2% to 3%. Stated treatment: oral pan-JAK inhibitor, 5-10 mg twice daily. Lesional scalp punch biopsies and peripheral blood came from alopecia areata patients. V gave up 5 bases and J gave up 5 bases; unmatched junction bases: 2. CDR3 length: 13 amino acids. Germline V gene data show CDR1 as LGHNT and CDR2 as FRNRAP. A word on this clone: The antigen is unknown.

V gene TRBV12-5 combines with J gene TRBJ2-5; 10 bases line up with TRBD1. Here the sequenced sample was CD4+ T cells sorted from blood, taken at approximately week 37, from a patient treated with tofacitinib. This sequence originates from a human donor with alopecia areata. The CDR3 reads CASGTDRGETQYF. CDR3 bases: TGTGCTAGTGGTACGGACAGGGGGGAGACCCAGTACTTC. The variable domain in full, completed from reference TRBV12-5 and TRBJ2-5, reads DARVTQTPRHKVTEMGQEVTMRCQPILGHNTVFWYRQTMMQGLELLAYFRNRAPLDDSGMPKDRFSAEMPDATLATLKIQPSEPRDSAVYFCASGTDRGETQYFGPGTRLLVL.